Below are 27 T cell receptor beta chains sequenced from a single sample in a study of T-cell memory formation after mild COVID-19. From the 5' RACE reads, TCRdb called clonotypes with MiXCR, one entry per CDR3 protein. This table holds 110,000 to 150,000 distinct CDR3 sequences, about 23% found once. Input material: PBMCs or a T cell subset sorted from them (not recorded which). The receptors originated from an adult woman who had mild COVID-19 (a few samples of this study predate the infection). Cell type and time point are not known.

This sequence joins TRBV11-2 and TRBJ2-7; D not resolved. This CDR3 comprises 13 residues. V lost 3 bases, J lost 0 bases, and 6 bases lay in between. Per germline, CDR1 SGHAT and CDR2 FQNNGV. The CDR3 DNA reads TGTGCCAGCAGCTTGATTAGCTCCTACGAGCAGTACTTC. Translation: CASSLISSYEQYF. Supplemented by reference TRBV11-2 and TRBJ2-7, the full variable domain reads EAGVAQSPRYKIIEKRQSVAFWCNPISGHATLYWYQQILGQGPKLLIQFQNNGVVDDSQLPKDRFSAERLKGVDSTLKIQPAKLEDSAVYLCASSLISSYEQYFGPGTRLTVT.

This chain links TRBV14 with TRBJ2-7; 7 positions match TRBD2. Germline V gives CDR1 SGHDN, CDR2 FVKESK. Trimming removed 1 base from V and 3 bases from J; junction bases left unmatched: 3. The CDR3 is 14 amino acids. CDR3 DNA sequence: TGTGCCAGCAGCCAAGGGGACTACAACTACGAGCAGTACTTC. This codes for CASSQGDYNYEQYF.

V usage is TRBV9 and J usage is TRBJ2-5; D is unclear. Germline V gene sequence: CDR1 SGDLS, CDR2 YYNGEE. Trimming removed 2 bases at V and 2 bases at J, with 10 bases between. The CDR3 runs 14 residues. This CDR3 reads CASSVLAEQETQYF. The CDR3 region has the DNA TGTGCCAGCAGCGTGTTGGCAGAACAAGAGACCCAGTACTTC. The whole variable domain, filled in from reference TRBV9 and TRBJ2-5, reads DSGVTQTPKHLITATGQRVTLRCSPRSGDLSVYWYQQSLDQGLQFLIQYYNGEERAKGNILERFSAQQFPDLHSELNLSSLELGDSALYFCASSVLAEQETQYFGPGTRLLVL.

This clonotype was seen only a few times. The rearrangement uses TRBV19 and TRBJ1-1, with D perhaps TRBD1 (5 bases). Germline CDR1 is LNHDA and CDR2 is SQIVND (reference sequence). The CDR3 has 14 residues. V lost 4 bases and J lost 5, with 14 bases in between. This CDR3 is CASSSRGDVTEAFF. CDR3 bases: TGTGCCAGTAGTAGCCGGGGCGATGTGACTGAAGCTTTCTTT.

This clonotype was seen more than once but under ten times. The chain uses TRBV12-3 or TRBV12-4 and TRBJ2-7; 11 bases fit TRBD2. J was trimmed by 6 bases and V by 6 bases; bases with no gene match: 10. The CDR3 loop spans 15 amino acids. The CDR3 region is CASSQNSGRAFEQYF. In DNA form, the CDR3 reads TGTGCCAGCAGCCAAAATAGCGGGAGGGCCTTCGAGCAGTACTTC.

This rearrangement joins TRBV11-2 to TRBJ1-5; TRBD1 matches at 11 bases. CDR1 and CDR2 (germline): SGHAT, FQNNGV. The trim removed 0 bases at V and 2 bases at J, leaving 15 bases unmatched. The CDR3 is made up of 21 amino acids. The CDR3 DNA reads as TGTGCCAGCAGCTTAGATTCGTTCGGACAGGGGGCGTTGTCTGGCAATCAGCCCCAGCATTTT. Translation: CASSLDSFGQGALSGNQPQHF.

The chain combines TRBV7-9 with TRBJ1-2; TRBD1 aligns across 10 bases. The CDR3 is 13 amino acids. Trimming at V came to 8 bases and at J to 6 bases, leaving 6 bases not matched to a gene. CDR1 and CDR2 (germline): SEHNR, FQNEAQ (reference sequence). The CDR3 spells CASGDRGQDGYTF. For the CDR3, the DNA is TGTGCCAGCGGGGACAGGGGTCAGGATGGCTACACCTTC.

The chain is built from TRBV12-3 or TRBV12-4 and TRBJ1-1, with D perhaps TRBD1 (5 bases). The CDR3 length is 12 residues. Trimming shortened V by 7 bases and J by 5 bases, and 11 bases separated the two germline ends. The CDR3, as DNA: TGTGCCAGCACCTCACCAGGGACTGAAGCTTTCTTT. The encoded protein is CASTSPGTEAFF.

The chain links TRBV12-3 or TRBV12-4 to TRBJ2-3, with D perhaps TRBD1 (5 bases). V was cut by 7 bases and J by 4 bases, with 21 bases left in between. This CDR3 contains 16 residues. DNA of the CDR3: TGTGCCAGCACCCTAGGGGCGGCCCTGGATCCAGATACGCAGTATTTT. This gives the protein CASTLGAALDPDTQYF.

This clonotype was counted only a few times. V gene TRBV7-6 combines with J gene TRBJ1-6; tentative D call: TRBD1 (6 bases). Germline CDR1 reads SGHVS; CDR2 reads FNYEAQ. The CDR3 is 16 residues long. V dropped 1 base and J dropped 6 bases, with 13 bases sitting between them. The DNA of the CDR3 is TGTGCCAGCAGCTTAGATGTACAGGGCCCTAATTCACCCCTCCACTTT. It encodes CASSLDVQGPNSPLHF.

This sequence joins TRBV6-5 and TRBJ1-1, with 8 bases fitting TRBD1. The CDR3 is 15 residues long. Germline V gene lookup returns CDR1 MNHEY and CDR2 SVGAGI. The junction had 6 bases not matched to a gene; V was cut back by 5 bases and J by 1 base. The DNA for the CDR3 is TGTGCCAGCAGTGCCGGACAGGGTGGGAACACTGAAGCTTTCTTT. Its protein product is CASSAGQGGNTEAFF.

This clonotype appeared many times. In DNA, the CDR3 is TGCAGTGCTAGAGAGCGGGGGCGCGGGACAGATACGCAGTATTTT. This sequence encodes CSARERGRGTDTQYF. The chain links TRBV20-1 to TRBJ2-3, with a tentative D call TRBD2 (7 bases). V gave up 0 bases and J gave up 3 bases, with 13 bases separating them. The CDR3 is made up of 15 amino acids. Germline V lookup: CDR1 DFQATT, CDR2 SNEGSKA (reference sequence).

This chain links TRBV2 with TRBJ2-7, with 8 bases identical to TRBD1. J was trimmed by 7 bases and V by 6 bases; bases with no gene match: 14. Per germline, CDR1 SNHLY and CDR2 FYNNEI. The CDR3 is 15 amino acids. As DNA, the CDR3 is TGTGCCAGCAGGGAACAGGGGGATATCGTTCGGGAGCAGTACTTC. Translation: CASREQGDIVREQYF.

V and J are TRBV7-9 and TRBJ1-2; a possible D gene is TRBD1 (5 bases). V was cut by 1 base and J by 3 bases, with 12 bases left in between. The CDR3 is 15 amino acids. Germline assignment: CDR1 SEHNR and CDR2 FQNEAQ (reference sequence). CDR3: CASSLEGPGDYGYTF. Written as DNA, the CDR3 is TGTGCCAGCAGCTTAGAGGGGCCTGGGGACTATGGCTACACCTTC.

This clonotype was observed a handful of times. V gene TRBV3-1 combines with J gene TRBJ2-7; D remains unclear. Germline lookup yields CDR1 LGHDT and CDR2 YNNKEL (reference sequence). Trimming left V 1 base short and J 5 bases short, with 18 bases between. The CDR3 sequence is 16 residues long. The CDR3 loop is CASSQGSGIGIHEQYF. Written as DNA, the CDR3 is TGTGCCAGCAGCCAAGGATCCGGAATCGGTATCCACGAGCAGTACTTC.

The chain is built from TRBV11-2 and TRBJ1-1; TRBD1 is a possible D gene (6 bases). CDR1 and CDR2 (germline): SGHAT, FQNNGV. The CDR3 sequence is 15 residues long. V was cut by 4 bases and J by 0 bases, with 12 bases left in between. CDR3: CASSSRTAVNTEAFF. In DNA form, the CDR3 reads TGTGCCAGCAGCTCCAGGACAGCCGTGAACACTGAAGCTTTCTTT.

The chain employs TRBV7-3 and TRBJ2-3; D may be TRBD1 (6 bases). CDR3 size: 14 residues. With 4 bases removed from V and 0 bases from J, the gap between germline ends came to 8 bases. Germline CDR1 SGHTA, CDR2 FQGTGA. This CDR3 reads CASSSTGSTDTQYF. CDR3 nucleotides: TGTGCCAGCAGCTCGACAGGTAGCACAGATACGCAGTATTTT.

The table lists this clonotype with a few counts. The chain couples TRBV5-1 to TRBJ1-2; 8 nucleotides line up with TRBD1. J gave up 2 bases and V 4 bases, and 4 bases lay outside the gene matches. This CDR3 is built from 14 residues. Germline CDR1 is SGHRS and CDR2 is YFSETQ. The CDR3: CASSGGQVNYGYTF. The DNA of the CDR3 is TGCGCCAGCAGCGGGGGACAGGTGAACTATGGCTACACCTTC.

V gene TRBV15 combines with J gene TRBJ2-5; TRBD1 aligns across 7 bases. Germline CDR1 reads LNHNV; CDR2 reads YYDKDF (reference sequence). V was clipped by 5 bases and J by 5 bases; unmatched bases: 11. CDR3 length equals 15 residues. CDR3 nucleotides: TGTGCCACCAGCGCGAGGGACAGCCTCAGGGAGACCCAGTACTTC. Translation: CATSARDSLRETQYF.

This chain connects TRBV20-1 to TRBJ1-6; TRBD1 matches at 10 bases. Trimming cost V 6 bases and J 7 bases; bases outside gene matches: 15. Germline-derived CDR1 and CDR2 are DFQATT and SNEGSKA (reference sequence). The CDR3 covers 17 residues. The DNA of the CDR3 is TGCAGTGCATCGGGACAGGGGATTCTTGGAAGGAATTCACCCCTCCACTTT. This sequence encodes CSASGQGILGRNSPLHF.

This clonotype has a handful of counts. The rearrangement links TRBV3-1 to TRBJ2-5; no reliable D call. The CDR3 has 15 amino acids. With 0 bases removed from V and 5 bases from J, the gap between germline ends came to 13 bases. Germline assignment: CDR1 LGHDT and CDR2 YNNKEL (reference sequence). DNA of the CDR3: TGTGCCAGCAGCCAAGATGTCGTCAGTAAGGAGACCCAGTACTTC. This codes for CASSQDVVSKETQYF.

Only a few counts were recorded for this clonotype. The CDR3 is CASSVGGQGRETQYF. CDR3 in DNA: TGTGCCAGCAGCGTAGGAGGGCAGGGTCGGGAGACCCAGTACTTC. The rearrangement links TRBV9 to TRBJ2-5; D might be TRBD1 or TRBD2, each matching 5 bases. Germline CDR1 and CDR2: SGDLS and YYNGEE. Trimming removed 0 bases at V and 5 bases at J, with 14 bases between. CDR3 length: 15 residues.

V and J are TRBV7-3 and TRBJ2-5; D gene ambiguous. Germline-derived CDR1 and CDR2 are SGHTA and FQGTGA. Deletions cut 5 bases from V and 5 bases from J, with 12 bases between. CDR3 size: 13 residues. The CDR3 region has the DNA TGTGCCAGCAGCCCCAGCACCTGGGAGACCCAGTACTTC. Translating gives CASSPSTWETQYF.

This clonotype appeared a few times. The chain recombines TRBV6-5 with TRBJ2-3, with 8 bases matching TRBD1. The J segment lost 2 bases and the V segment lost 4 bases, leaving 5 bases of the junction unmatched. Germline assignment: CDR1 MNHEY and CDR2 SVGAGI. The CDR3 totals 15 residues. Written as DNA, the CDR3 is TGTGCCAGCAGTTCGGGGACAGGCTACACAGATACGCAGTATTTT. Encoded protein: CASSSGTGYTDTQYF.

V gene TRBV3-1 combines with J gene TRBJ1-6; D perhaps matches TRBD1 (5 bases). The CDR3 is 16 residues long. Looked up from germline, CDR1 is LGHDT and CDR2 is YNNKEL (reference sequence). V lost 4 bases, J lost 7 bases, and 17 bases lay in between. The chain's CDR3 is CASSLMPPGENSPLHF. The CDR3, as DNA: TGTGCCAGCAGCCTAATGCCGCCGGGGGAAAATTCACCCCTCCACTTT.

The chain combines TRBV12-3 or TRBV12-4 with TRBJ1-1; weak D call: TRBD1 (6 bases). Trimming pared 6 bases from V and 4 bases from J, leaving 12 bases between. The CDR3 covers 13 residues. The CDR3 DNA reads TGTGCCAGCAGCCGCCCAGGGGTCACTGAAGCTTTCTTT. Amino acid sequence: CASSRPGVTEAFF.

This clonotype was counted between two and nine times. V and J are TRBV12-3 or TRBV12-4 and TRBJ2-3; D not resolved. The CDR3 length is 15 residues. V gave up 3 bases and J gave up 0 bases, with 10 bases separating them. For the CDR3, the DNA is TGTGCCAGCAGTTTCGCAACACCTAGCACAGATACGCAGTATTTT. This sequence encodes CASSFATPSTDTQYF.